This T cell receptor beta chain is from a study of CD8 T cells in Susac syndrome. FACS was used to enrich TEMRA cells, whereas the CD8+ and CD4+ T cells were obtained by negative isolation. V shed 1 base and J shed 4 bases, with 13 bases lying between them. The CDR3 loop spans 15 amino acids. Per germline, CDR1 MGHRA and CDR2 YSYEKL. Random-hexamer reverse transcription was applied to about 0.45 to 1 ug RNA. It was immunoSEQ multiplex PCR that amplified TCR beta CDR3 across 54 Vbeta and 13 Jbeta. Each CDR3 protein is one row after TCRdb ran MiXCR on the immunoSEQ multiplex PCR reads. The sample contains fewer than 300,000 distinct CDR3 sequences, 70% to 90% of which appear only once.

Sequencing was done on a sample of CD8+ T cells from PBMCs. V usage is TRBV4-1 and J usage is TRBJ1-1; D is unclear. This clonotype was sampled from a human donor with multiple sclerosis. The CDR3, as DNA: TGCGCCAGCAGCCAAGGTCATCCGTCTGGCACTGAAGCTTTCTTT. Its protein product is CASSQGHPSGTEAFF.